This T cell receptor (beta chain) comes out of a study of OX40 agonist ivuxolimab in advanced cancers. Whole-study context: The group had a mean age of roughly 65 years, ranged from roughly 23 to 90, and was 80% to 85% male.

Using immunoSEQ multiplex PCR, the repertoire was profiled, and TCRdb retains in-frame clones only, with some absent. The sample shows 25,000 to 35,000 clones, more than 85% of them seen only once. This clonotype originated in an adult with an advanced solid tumor such as melanoma, head and neck, liver or kidney cancer. Sequencing used CD4+ or CD8+ T cells sorted from blood, obtained in a trial of the OX40 agonist ivuxolimab.

The CDR3 DNA reads as TGCAGCGCTCTAAGATCAAACACCGGGGAGCTGTTTTTT. It specifies CSALRSNTGELFF. J is TRBJ2-2 and V is TRBV29-1; D uncertain. The CDR3 is 13 residues long. Between the trimmed V and J ends, which lost 7 bases and 2 bases, there was a span of 11 bases. Germline CDR1 is SQVTM and CDR2 is ANQGSEA.